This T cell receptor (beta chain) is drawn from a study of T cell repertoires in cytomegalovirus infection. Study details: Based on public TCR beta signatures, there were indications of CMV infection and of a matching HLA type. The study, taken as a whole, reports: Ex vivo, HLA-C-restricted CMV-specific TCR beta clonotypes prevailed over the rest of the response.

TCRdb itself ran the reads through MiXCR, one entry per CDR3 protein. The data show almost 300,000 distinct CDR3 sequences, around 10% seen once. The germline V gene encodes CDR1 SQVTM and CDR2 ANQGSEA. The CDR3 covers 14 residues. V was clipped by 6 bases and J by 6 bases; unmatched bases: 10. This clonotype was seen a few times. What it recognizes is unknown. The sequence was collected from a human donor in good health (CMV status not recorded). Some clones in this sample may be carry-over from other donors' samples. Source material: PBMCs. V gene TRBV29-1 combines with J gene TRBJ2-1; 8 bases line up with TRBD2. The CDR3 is CSVAGGMGGNEQFF. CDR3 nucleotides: TGCAGCGTGGCGGGGGGCATGGGGGGCAATGAGCAGTTCTTC.